A selection of T cell receptor beta chains follows, all from one sample in a study of blood T cell repertoires in COVID-19. The assay was immunoSEQ multiplex PCR, and TCRdb's table has in-frame clones only and misses some. The sample includes more than 250,000 clones, about 85% of them seen just once. Sequenced input: peripheral blood. These receptors were taken from a man younger than 35 with active or convalescent COVID-19. CDR3s include the opening cysteine and the closing phenylalanine or tryptophan. The D gene is left open where the match is weak. Clone size is given for some rows only: seen once, a few or many times, or a class if the clone is expanded.

v_gene: TRBV14
abundance: NA
d_gene: TRBD2
j_gene: TRBJ2-7
CDR3aa: CASSQVAGGTYEQYF
CDR3nt: TGTGCCAGCAGCCAAGTCGCGGGGGGGACTTACGAGCAGTACTTC

v_gene: TRBV5-1
abundance: NA
d_gene: NA
j_gene: TRBJ1-6
CDR3aa: CASSLDRDGSPLHF
CDR3nt: TGCGCCAGCAGCTTGGACAGGGACGGTTCACCCCTCCACTTT

v_gene: TRBV28
abundance: NA
d_gene: NA
j_gene: TRBJ1-1
CDR3aa: CASRTQALNTEAFF
CDR3nt: TGTGCCAGCAGGACACAGGCTTTGAACACTGAAGCTTTCTTT

v_gene: TRBV11-1
abundance: few
d_gene: NA
j_gene: TRBJ1-4
CDR3aa: CASSVGLNEKLFF
CDR3nt: TGTGCCAGCAGCGTGGGCCTCAATGAAAAACTGTTTTTT

v_gene: TRBV5-6
abundance: NA
d_gene: NA
j_gene: TRBJ1-2
CDR3aa: CASSRGTPRGYTF
CDR3nt: TGTGCCAGCAGCCGTGGGACACCGAGGGGCTACACCTTC

v_gene: TRBV7-2
abundance: NA
d_gene: NA
j_gene: TRBJ1-5
CDR3aa: CASSLVGNQPQHF
CDR3nt: TGTGCCAGCAGCTTAGTAGGCAATCAGCCCCAGCATTTT

v_gene: TRBV7-2
abundance: NA
d_gene: NA
j_gene: TRBJ2-5
CDR3aa: CASSLPVGRGEDTQYF
CDR3nt: TGTGCCAGCAGCTTACCCGTCGGCAGGGGGGAAGATACCCAGTACTTC

v_gene: TRBV7-9
abundance: NA
d_gene: TRBD2
j_gene: TRBJ2-3
CDR3aa: CASSRTSDGTDTQYF
CDR3nt: TGTGCCAGCAGCCGGACTAGCGACGGCACAGATACGCAGTATTTT

v_gene: TRBV27
abundance: NA
d_gene: NA
j_gene: TRBJ2-1
CDR3aa: CASSRSWGAASGSNEQFF
CDR3nt: TGTGCCAGCAGTCGTTCGTGGGGGGCTGCTAGCGGTAGCAATGAGCAGTTCTTC

v_gene: TRBV6-2/TRBV6-3
abundance: NA
d_gene: TRBD2
j_gene: TRBJ2-7
CDR3aa: CASSTVAGGPREQYF
CDR3nt: TGTGCCAGCAGCACAGTAGCGGGGGGGCCACGAGAGCAGTACTTC

v_gene: TRBV5-5
abundance: once
d_gene: TRBD1
j_gene: TRBJ1-1
CDR3aa: CASSQQGLRAFF
CDR3nt: TGTGCCAGCAGCCAACAGGGGTTGAGGGCTTTCTTT

v_gene: TRBV28
abundance: NA
d_gene: NA
j_gene: TRBJ1-2
CDR3aa: CASTAGTKYGYTF
CDR3nt: TGTGCCAGCACTGCCGGGACAAAGTATGGCTACACCTTC

v_gene: TRBV11-3
abundance: NA
d_gene: NA
j_gene: TRBJ2-2
CDR3aa: CASSLAGPGELFF
CDR3nt: TGTGCCAGCAGCTTAGCCGGTCCCGGGGAGCTGTTTTTT

v_gene: TRBV28
abundance: once
d_gene: TRBD1
j_gene: TRBJ1-6
CDR3aa: CASSTGQGVASPLHF
CDR3nt: TGTGCCAGCAGCACGGGACAGGGTGTAGCGTCACCCCTCCACTTT

v_gene: TRBV4-1
abundance: NA
d_gene: TRBD1
j_gene: TRBJ2-7
CDR3aa: CASSHTGDSYEQYF
CDR3nt: TGCGCCAGCAGCCACACAGGGGATTCCTACGAGCAGTACTTC

v_gene: TRBV28
abundance: NA
d_gene: NA
j_gene: TRBJ2-7
CDR3aa: CASSPSGYEQYF
CDR3nt: TGTGCCAGCAGCCCCTCAGGTTACGAGCAGTACTTC

v_gene: TRBV10-1
abundance: NA
d_gene: NA
j_gene: TRBJ1-4
CDR3aa: CASSDGQASEKLFF
CDR3nt: TGCGCCAGCAGTGATGGCCAGGCGAGCGAAAAACTGTTTTTT

v_gene: TRBV5-1
abundance: NA
d_gene: TRBD1
j_gene: TRBJ1-1
CDR3aa: CASSFGDRENTEAFF
CDR3nt: TGCGCCAGCAGCTTTGGGGACAGGGAGAACACTGAAGCTTTCTTT

v_gene: TRBV11-1
abundance: NA
d_gene: NA
j_gene: TRBJ2-1
CDR3aa: CASSISGATAYNEQFF
CDR3nt: TGTGCCAGCAGCATTAGCGGAGCCACAGCTTACAATGAGCAGTTCTTC

v_gene: TRBV11-2
abundance: NA
d_gene: TRBD1
j_gene: TRBJ2-7
CDR3aa: CASSRDRGHEQYF
CDR3nt: TGTGCCAGCAGCCGGGACAGGGGACACGAGCAGTACTTC

v_gene: TRBV25-1
abundance: NA
d_gene: TRBD1
j_gene: TRBJ1-2
CDR3aa: CASSAFGQGLGYTF
CDR3nt: TGTGCCAGCAGTGCCTTCGGACAGGGTCTGGGCTACACCTTC

v_gene: TRBV15
abundance: NA
d_gene: TRBD1
j_gene: TRBJ1-1
CDR3aa: CATRDRGWNTEAFF
CDR3nt: TGTGCCACCAGGGACAGGGGGTGGAACACTGAAGCTTTCTTT

v_gene: TRBV5-1
abundance: NA
d_gene: NA
j_gene: TRBJ1-4
CDR3aa: CASGTGASEGKLFF
CDR3nt: TGCGCCAGCGGGACGGGAGCAAGTGAAGGAAAACTGTTTTTT

v_gene: TRBV7-3
abundance: NA
d_gene: NA
j_gene: TRBJ2-3
CDR3aa: CASSLTSRDTQYF
CDR3nt: TGTGCCAGCAGCTTAACTTCCCGGGATACGCAGTATTTT

v_gene: TRBV19
abundance: NA
d_gene: NA
j_gene: TRBJ2-1
CDR3aa: CASRAGVEQFF
CDR3nt: TGTGCCAGTCGGGCGGGTGTGGAGCAGTTCTTC

v_gene: TRBV6-4
abundance: NA
d_gene: NA
j_gene: TRBJ1-5
CDR3aa: CASSGQRERQPQHF
CDR3nt: TGTGCCAGCAGTGGACAGCGCGAACGTCAGCCCCAGCATTTT

v_gene: TRBV6-5
abundance: NA
d_gene: TRBD2
j_gene: TRBJ2-1
CDR3aa: CASSYSTSVPYNEQFF
CDR3nt: TGTGCCAGCAGTTACTCCACTAGCGTCCCCTACAATGAGCAGTTCTTC

v_gene: TRBV5-6
abundance: NA
d_gene: NA
j_gene: TRBJ1-5
CDR3aa: CASSLASRHNQPQHF
CDR3nt: TGTGCCAGCAGCTTGGCTTCCAGACACAATCAGCCCCAGCATTTT

v_gene: TRBV7-9
abundance: few
d_gene: NA
j_gene: TRBJ1-2
CDR3aa: CASTRTIGYTF
CDR3nt: TGTGCCAGCACCAGGACAATCGGCTACACCTTC

v_gene: TRBV21-1
abundance: NA
d_gene: NA
j_gene: TRBJ2-5
CDR3aa: CASSKRRGTPTQYF
CDR3nt: TGTGCCAGCAGCAAAAGGAGAGGGACTCCGACCCAGTACTTC

v_gene: TRBV7-2
abundance: NA
d_gene: NA
j_gene: TRBJ1-2
CDR3aa: CASSSFEDGYTF
CDR3nt: TGTGCCAGCAGCTCCTTCGAGGATGGCTACACCTTC

v_gene: TRBV2
abundance: NA
d_gene: TRBD1
j_gene: TRBJ2-5
CDR3aa: CASSDRTGGETQYF
CDR3nt: TGTGCCAGCAGTGACCGGACAGGTGGAGAGACCCAGTACTTC

v_gene: TRBV2
abundance: NA
d_gene: NA
j_gene: TRBJ2-5
CDR3aa: CASSALEGGSETQYF
CDR3nt: TGTGCCAGCAGTGCCTTGGAGGGTGGGTCAGAGACCCAGTACTTC

v_gene: TRBV28
abundance: NA
d_gene: NA
j_gene: TRBJ1-1
CDR3aa: CASSFGNTEAFF
CDR3nt: TGTGCCAGCAGTTTCGGGAACACTGAAGCTTTCTTT

v_gene: TRBV5-5
abundance: once
d_gene: NA
j_gene: TRBJ2-5
CDR3aa: CASSRHTSFQETQYF
CDR3nt: TGTGCCAGCAGCCGCCACACTAGCTTCCAAGAGACCCAGTACTTC

v_gene: TRBV27
abundance: NA
d_gene: TRBD1
j_gene: TRBJ2-1
CDR3aa: CASSLSSPPGTGISYNEQFF
CDR3nt: TGTGCCAGCAGTTTATCGTCTCCGCCAGGGACAGGGATTTCCTACAATGAGCAGTTCTTC

v_gene: TRBV24-1
abundance: NA
d_gene: TRBD1
j_gene: TRBJ2-5
CDR3aa: CATSDGTGGVQETQYF
CDR3nt: TGTGCCACCAGTGATGGGACAGGGGGCGTCCAGGAGACCCAGTACTTC

v_gene: TRBV7-2
abundance: NA
d_gene: TRBD1
j_gene: TRBJ1-3
CDR3aa: CASSSRGTDPGNTIYF
CDR3nt: TGTGCCAGCAGCTCCCGAGGGACAGACCCTGGAAACACCATATATTTT

v_gene: TRBV7-3
abundance: NA
d_gene: NA
j_gene: TRBJ2-3
CDR3aa: CASSLSWTATDTQYF
CDR3nt: TGTGCCAGCAGCTTATCTTGGACTGCCACAGATACGCAGTATTTT

v_gene: TRBV18
abundance: NA
d_gene: NA
j_gene: TRBJ1-2
CDR3aa: CASSPSVFNYGYTF
CDR3nt: TGTGCCAGCTCACCGTCAGTTTTTAACTATGGCTACACCTTC

v_gene: TRBV4-1
abundance: few
d_gene: TRBD2
j_gene: TRBJ2-1
CDR3aa: CASSQAGTSSYNEQFF
CDR3nt: TGCGCCAGCAGCCAAGCCGGGACTAGCTCCTACAATGAGCAGTTCTTC

v_gene: TRBV11-2
abundance: NA
d_gene: NA
j_gene: TRBJ1-2
CDR3aa: CASSGDTVYGYTF
CDR3nt: TGTGCCAGCAGCGGGGACACGGTCTATGGCTACACCTTC

v_gene: TRBV9
abundance: NA
d_gene: TRBD2
j_gene: TRBJ2-5
CDR3aa: CASSVGTKETQYF
CDR3nt: TGTGCCAGCAGCGTCGGGACTAAAGAGACCCAGTACTTC

v_gene: TRBV15
abundance: NA
d_gene: NA
j_gene: TRBJ1-1
CDR3aa: CATSRDLGGNTEAFF
CDR3nt: TGTGCCACCAGCAGAGATCTCGGCGGGAACACTGAAGCTTTCTTT

v_gene: TRBV6-5
abundance: NA
d_gene: NA
j_gene: TRBJ1-2
CDR3aa: CASSYRRGPSYGYTF
CDR3nt: TGTGCCAGCAGTTACAGGCGGGGGCCCTCCTATGGCTACACCTTC

v_gene: TRBV29-1
abundance: NA
d_gene: NA
j_gene: TRBJ2-4
CDR3aa: CSVEETVSNIQYF
CDR3nt: TGCAGCGTTGAAGAGACAGTGAGCAACATTCAGTACTTC

v_gene: TRBV4-3
abundance: NA
d_gene: NA
j_gene: TRBJ1-4
CDR3aa: CASSQWGVSEKLFF
CDR3nt: TGCGCCAGCAGCCAATGGGGAGTCTCCGAAAAACTGTTTTTT

v_gene: TRBV6-5
abundance: NA
d_gene: NA
j_gene: TRBJ1-1
CDR3aa: CASREEATEAFF
CDR3nt: TGTGCCAGCAGGGAGGAAGCCACTGAAGCTTTCTTT

v_gene: TRBV11-2
abundance: once
d_gene: TRBD1
j_gene: TRBJ2-7
CDR3aa: CASSIYRGIGYEQYF
CDR3nt: TGTGCCAGCAGCATCTACAGGGGTATTGGCTACGAGCAGTACTTC

v_gene: TRBV30
abundance: NA
d_gene: NA
j_gene: TRBJ2-3
CDR3aa: CAWTTYTDTQYF
CDR3nt: TGTGCCTGGACCACTTACACAGATACGCAGTATTTT

v_gene: TRBV29-1
abundance: NA
d_gene: TRBD1
j_gene: TRBJ2-1
CDR3aa: CSADQGQGLREQFF
CDR3nt: TGCAGCGCTGACCAGGGACAGGGTCTGAGAGAGCAGTTCTTC

v_gene: TRBV6-5
abundance: NA
d_gene: NA
j_gene: TRBJ1-2
CDR3aa: CASRRRQNYGYTF
CDR3nt: TGTGCCAGCAGAAGGAGGCAGAACTATGGCTACACCTTC

v_gene: TRBV29-1
abundance: NA
d_gene: NA
j_gene: TRBJ1-1
CDR3aa: CSVDSGGTEAFF
CDR3nt: TGCAGCGTTGATTCGGGGGGAACTGAAGCTTTCTTT

v_gene: TRBV5-4
abundance: NA
d_gene: NA
j_gene: TRBJ1-2
CDR3aa: CASSLQGHYGYTF
CDR3nt: TGTGCCAGCAGCTTGCAGGGGCACTATGGCTACACCTTC

v_gene: TRBV5-1
abundance: NA
d_gene: NA
j_gene: TRBJ2-1
CDR3aa: CASSLGDTLSYNEQFF
CDR3nt: TGCGCCAGCAGCTTGGGGGACACCCTTTCTTACAATGAGCAGTTCTTC

v_gene: TRBV5-6
abundance: NA
d_gene: TRBD1
j_gene: TRBJ1-6
CDR3aa: CASSRDRGNPPLHF
CDR3nt: TGTGCCAGCAGCAGGGACAGGGGAAACCCACCCCTCCACTTT

v_gene: TRBV7-7
abundance: NA
d_gene: TRBD2
j_gene: TRBJ2-1
CDR3aa: CASSPAASGSNEQFF
CDR3nt: TGTGCCAGCAGCCCCGCCGCTAGCGGGTCCAATGAGCAGTTCTTC

v_gene: TRBV6-5
abundance: NA
d_gene: NA
j_gene: TRBJ1-1
CDR3aa: CASSPSRAEAFF
CDR3nt: TGTGCCAGCAGCCCGTCCAGGGCTGAAGCTTTCTTT

v_gene: TRBV15
abundance: once
d_gene: TRBD1
j_gene: TRBJ1-3
CDR3aa: CATSTPIDRGPPYSGNTIYF
CDR3nt: TGTGCCACCAGCACCCCCATAGACAGGGGGCCGCCTTACTCTGGAAACACCATATATTTT